Reported below is one T cell receptor (beta chain). The antigen is unknown. This record belongs to a study of T cell responses to AZD1222 COVID-19 vaccine. Findings of the study overall: Clonal diversity was possibly underestimated; the donors were predominantly white British and more often female. Seropositive AZD1222 recipients at baseline numbered only 5 or 6. No day 14 peak samples; only post-peak repertoires were characterized.

Germline CDR1 and CDR2: MDHEN and SYDVKM. This CDR3 spans 14 amino acids. The V and J ends lost 5 bases and 2 bases respectively, with 12 bases between them. Only in-frame clones appear in the TCRdb table, and some are missing; sequencing was by immunoSEQ multiplex PCR. The table records about 150,000 clones, less than 95% of them present only once. The analysis combined second doses at about 4 or about 12 weeks. The chain is built from TRBV28 and TRBJ1-1; D possibly corresponds to TRBD1 (6 bases). This specimen was peripheral blood, taken 28 days after the second AZD1222 dose. This clonotype was obtained from an adult who received the AZD1222 COVID-19 vaccine. CDR3: CASSPGDKNTEAFF. CDR3 nucleotides: TGTGCCAGCAGTCCAGGGGACAAAAACACTGAAGCTTTCTTT.